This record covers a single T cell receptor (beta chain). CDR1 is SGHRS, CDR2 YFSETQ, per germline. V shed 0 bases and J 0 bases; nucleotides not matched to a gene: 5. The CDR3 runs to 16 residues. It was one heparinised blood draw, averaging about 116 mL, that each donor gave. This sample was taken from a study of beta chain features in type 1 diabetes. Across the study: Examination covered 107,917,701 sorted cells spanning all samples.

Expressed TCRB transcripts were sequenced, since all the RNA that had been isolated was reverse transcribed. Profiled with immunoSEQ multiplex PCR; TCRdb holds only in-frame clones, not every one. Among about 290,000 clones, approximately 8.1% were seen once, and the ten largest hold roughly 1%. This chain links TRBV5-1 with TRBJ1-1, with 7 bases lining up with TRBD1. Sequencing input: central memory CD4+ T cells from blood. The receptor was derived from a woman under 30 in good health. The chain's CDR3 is CASSLAGRGLNTEAFF. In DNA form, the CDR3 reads TGCGCCAGCAGCTTGGCCGGGAGGGGGCTGAACACTGAAGCTTTCTTT.